These 10 T cell receptor beta chains originate from one sample sequenced in a study of OX40 agonist ivuxolimab in advanced cancers. Method: immunoSEQ multiplex PCR; TCRdb's copy keeps in-frame clones and lacks some. The data hold roughly 93,000 clones, with 70% to 85% observed a single time. The specimen comprised CD4+ or CD8+ T cells sorted from blood, sampled in a trial of the OX40 agonist ivuxolimab. These receptors were taken from an adult with an advanced solid tumor such as melanoma, head and neck, liver or kidney cancer.

The chain employs TRBV6-1 and TRBJ1-2; D not resolved. Between the trimmed V and J ends, which lost 2 bases and 8 bases, there was a span of 12 bases. The CDR3 is 13 amino acids. Looked up from germline, CDR1 is MNHNS and CDR2 is SASEGT. CDR3 sequence: CASSETDPQGYTF. DNA for the CDR3: TGTGCCAGCAGTGAAACGGACCCACAGGGCTACACCTTC.

This rearrangement joins TRBV6-5 to TRBJ1-2; D remains ambiguous. The CDR3 covers 13 residues. The V end lost 6 bases, the J end lost 0 bases, and 8 bases lay between the germline ends. Germline assignment: CDR1 MNHEY and CDR2 SVGAGI. This CDR3 is CASSSRPNYGYTF. The CDR3 nucleotides are TGTGCCAGCAGCTCGAGACCTAACTATGGCTACACCTTC.

The V call is TRBV9, the J call TRBJ2-1; TRBD2 matches at 11 bases. The CDR3 extends over 17 amino acids. Germline V gene lookup returns CDR1 SGDLS and CDR2 YYNGEE. V lost 3 bases and J lost 5; bases outside the gene matches: 10. CDR3 protein: CASSAPVSGGANNEQFF. The CDR3 DNA sequence: TGTGCCAGCAGCGCCCCGGTTAGCGGGGGGGCCAACAATGAGCAGTTCTTC.

V is TRBV2 and J is TRBJ2-7, with D perhaps matching TRBD1 (6 bases). CDR3 length equals 15 residues. Looked up from germline, CDR1 is SNHLY and CDR2 is FYNNEI. V dropped 6 bases and J dropped 1 base, with 16 bases sitting between them. The chain's CDR3 is CASRAIGQLSYEQYF. In DNA form, the CDR3 reads TGTGCCAGCAGAGCTATCGGACAGCTATCCTACGAGCAGTACTTC.

V usage is TRBV5-4 and J usage is TRBJ2-3; D not resolved. The germline CDR1 and CDR2 sequences are SGHNT and YYREEE (reference sequence). V gave up 1 base and J gave up 0 bases, with 9 bases separating them. This CDR3 has 15 amino acids. The CDR3 protein is CASSLKVSSTDTQYF. CDR3 DNA sequence: TGTGCCAGCAGCTTGAAGGTCTCCAGCACAGATACGCAGTATTTT.

The chain is built from TRBV15 and TRBJ1-5; D unclear. This CDR3 region has 14 residues. The ends were cut back, 4 bases at V and 2 bases at J, with 9 bases in the middle. Germline V lookup: CDR1 LNHNV, CDR2 YYDKDF (reference sequence). Here the CDR3 DNA reads TGTGCCACCAGCACCGGGAGCCGCAATCAGCCCCAGCATTTT. Amino acids: CATSTGSRNQPQHF.

The chain recombines TRBV2 with TRBJ2-3, with 11 bases aligning to TRBD2. V trimming: 8 bases; J trimming: 4 bases; junction bases outside the gene matches: 5. The CDR3 runs 14 residues. Germline loops: CDR1 SNHLY, CDR2 FYNNEI. The chain's CDR3 is CASEETSGADTQYF. In nucleotides, the CDR3 is TGTGCCAGCGAGGAGACTAGCGGGGCAGATACGCAGTATTTT.

The V gene is TRBV9, the J gene TRBJ2-3; the D gene is possibly TRBD2 (6 bases). The CDR3 is 15 residues long. Per the germline V gene, CDR1 is SGDLS and CDR2 is YYNGEE. V was cut by 5 bases and J by 2 bases, with 15 bases left in between. CDR3 protein: CASRLRGLDTDTQYF. The CDR3 nucleotides read TGTGCCAGCAGACTAAGGGGACTGGACACAGATACGCAGTATTTT.

The V and J genes are TRBV4-1 and TRBJ1-6; D is unclear. CDR3 length equals 17 residues. The germline V and J ends were trimmed by 0 bases and 4 bases, with 13 bases remaining between them. CDR1 MGHRA and CDR2 YSYEKL come from the germline V gene. Written as DNA, the CDR3 is TGCGCCAGCAGCCAAGAGCTGCCGGCGCGGTATAATTCACCCCTCCACTTT. Amino acids: CASSQELPARYNSPLHF.

The chain links TRBV19 to TRBJ2-3; a weak D match, TRBD2 (5 bases). Germline V gene sequence: CDR1 LNHDA, CDR2 SQIVND (reference sequence). CDR3 length equals 16 residues. V was pared by 3 bases and J by 0 bases, with 13 bases between. For the CDR3, the DNA is TGTGCCAGTAGTATTCGGTGGCGGGCGAGCACAGATACGCAGTATTTT. It is translated as CASSIRWRASTDTQYF.